The present entry profiles one T cell receptor (beta chain) with its context. This clone's antigen is unknown. No qualities accompany the bases; no much larger clone lies one base away. The data were taken from a study of T cell responses to AZD1222 COVID-19 vaccine (dated by TCRdb to the early 2020s). As for the study more broadly: AZD1222 recipients given second doses at about 4 weeks or at about 12 weeks were pooled, since spike-specific TCR depth and breadth were not found to differ between the two schedules. Trial participants were enrolled by age into 18-55, 56-69 and 70-plus year subgroups, with roughly 160, 29 and 62 TCR-sequenced participants respectively. TCR sequencing covered roughly 230 trial participants: 207 given two doses of AZD1222 and approximately 25 given two doses of MenACWY control vaccine.

In light of the paper, this sample's time point label describes: baseline before first vaccination. Vaccinee samples were obtained from the UK trials COV001 and COV002, which included a single-blind randomized controlled phase 2/3 trial of AZD1222 (ChAdOx1 nCoV-19) in healthy adults. For TCRbeta chain sequencing, PBMC samples were collected from trial participants at day 0 and at day 28 after the second dose. Summary of the overall study and its limitations: CD4 TCRs associated with the vaccine covered the entire spike protein, and the dominant responses were in regions 160-218 and 743-854. Conclusions about previously exposed vaccinees are limited, since just a handful of AZD1222 recipients were seropositive for SARS-CoV-2 at baseline. Reportedly, close to half of the unique spike-specific TCRs recognized epitopes lying outside the regions that are mutated in the B.1.351 and B.1.1.7 variants. Most participants were white British and females outnumbered males, and the authors suggested that clonal diversity may have been underestimated. Because no day 14 peak-response samples were available, repertoires were characterized only after the peak T cell response. After two AZD1222 doses, spike-specific TCR breadth and depth were significantly higher than at day 0 and than in MenACWY recipients. In the small 56-69-year group, the increase in depth fell short of significance, most likely because of low power.

The CDR3 regions of human TCRbeta chains were analyzed by immunosequencing. The paper's processing steps were these. TCRs in the repertoires were compared against a reference library of SARS-CoV-2-specific TCRs that had been generated with the MIRA antigen-specificity platform. Breadth was defined as the fraction of unique TCRs that were SARS-CoV-2-associated. Depth was defined as the fraction of total T cells that were SARS-CoV-2-associated. Using the MIRA data, every spike-specific TCR was mapped to the spike region that the TCR reacted to and assigned to either a CD4 or a CD8 class. Log10-transformed breadth and depth values were compared by one-way ANOVA with Sidak's multiple comparisons tests. In TCRdb, the immuneACCESS table is reduced to in-frame sequences with V and J assigned. These tables do not hold every clone; where another copy was compared, an unresolved V gene accounts for under half, and the others remain unexplained. The V and J calls and the clone size are those of that table, but D and trimming were determined from the DNA. For this sample the table gives 130,000 or so clones, of which 90% were detected only once. The ten biggest clones cover approximately 7.9% of the sample.

Based on the germline V gene, the CDR1 and CDR2 sequences are MGHRA and YSYEKL. Taken from cysteine to phenylalanine, the CDR3 has 14 residues. Only the CDR3 DNA stays, 42 bases, in frame from base 1. V loses 0 bases of germline sequence and J loses 9 bases, and the interval between the two ends is 12 bases. In this chain, TRBV4-1 is recombined with TRBJ2-1, with the D gene not clear enough to name. Sequencing was performed on peripheral blood, taken on day 0 of AZD1222 vaccination. The clonotype originates from an adult in good health. The bases read TGCGCCAGCAGCCAAGATGCGCTTCTCAGTGAGCAGTTCTTC. This codes for CASSQDALLSEQFF.